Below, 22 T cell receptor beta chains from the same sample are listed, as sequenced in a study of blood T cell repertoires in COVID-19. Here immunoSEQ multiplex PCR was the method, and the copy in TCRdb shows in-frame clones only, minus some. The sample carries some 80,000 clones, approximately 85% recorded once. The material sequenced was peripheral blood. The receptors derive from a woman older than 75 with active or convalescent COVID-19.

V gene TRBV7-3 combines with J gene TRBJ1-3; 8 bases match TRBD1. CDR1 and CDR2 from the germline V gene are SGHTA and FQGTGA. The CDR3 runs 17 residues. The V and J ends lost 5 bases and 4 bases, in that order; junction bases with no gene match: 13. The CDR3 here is CASSPGWTGLGGNTIYF. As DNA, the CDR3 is TGTGCCAGCAGCCCAGGCTGGACAGGGTTAGGAGGAAACACCATATATTTT.

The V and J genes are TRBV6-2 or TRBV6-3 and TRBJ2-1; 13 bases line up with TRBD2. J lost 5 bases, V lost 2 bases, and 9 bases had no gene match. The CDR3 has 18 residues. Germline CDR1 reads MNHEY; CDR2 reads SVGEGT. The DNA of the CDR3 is TGTGCCAGCAGTTACAGCCCGGGACTAGCGGGAACACACAATGAGCAGTTCTTC. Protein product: CASSYSPGLAGTHNEQFF.

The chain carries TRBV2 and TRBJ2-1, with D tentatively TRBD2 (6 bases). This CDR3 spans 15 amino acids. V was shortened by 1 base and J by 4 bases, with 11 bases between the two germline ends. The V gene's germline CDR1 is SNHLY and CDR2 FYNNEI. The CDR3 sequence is CASSEGRGRYNEQFF. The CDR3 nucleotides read TGTGCCAGCAGTGAAGGTCGGGGGAGGTACAATGAGCAGTTCTTC.

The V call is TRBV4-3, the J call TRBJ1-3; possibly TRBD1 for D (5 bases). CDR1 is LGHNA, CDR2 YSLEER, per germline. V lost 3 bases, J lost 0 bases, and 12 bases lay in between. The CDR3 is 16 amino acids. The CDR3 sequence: CASSHGGGLSGNTIYF. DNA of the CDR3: TGCGCCAGCAGCCACGGCGGGGGTCTCTCTGGAAACACCATATATTTT.

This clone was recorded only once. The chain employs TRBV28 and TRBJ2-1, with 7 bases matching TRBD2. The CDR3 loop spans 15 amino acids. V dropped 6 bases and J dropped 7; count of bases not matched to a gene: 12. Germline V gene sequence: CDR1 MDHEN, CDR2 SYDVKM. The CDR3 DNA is TGTGCCAGCAGCCCGAGCGGGGTTGAGGGGAATGAGCAGTTCTTC. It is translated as CASSPSGVEGNEQFF.

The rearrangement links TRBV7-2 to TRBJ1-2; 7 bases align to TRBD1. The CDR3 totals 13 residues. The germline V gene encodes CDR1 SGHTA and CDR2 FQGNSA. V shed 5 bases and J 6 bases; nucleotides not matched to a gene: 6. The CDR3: CASSEDRRDGYTF. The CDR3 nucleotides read TGTGCCAGCAGCGAGGACAGGCGGGATGGCTACACCTTC.

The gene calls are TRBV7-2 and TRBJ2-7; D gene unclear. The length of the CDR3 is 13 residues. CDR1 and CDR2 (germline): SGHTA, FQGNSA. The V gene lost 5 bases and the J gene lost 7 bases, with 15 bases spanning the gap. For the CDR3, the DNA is TGTGCCAGCAGCCTCGACCGGAGCTCGGAGCAGTACTTC. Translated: CASSLDRSSEQYF.

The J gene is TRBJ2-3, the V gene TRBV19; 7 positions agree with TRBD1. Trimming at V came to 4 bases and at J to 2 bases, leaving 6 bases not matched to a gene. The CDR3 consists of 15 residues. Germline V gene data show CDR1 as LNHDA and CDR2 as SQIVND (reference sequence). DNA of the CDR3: TGTGCCAGTAGTAGGGGAACAGGGGCCACAGATACGCAGTATTTT. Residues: CASSRGTGATDTQYF. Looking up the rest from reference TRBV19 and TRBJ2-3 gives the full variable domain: DGGITQSPKYLFRKEGQNVTLSCEQNLNHDAMYWYRQDPGQGLRLIYYSQIVNDFQKGDIAEGYSVSREKKESFPLTVTSAQKNPTAFYLCASSRGTGATDTQYFGPGTRLTVL.

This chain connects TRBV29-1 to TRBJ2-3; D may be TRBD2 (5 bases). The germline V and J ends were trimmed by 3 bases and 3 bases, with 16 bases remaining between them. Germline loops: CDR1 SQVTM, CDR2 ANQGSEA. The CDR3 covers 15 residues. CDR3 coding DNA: TGCAGCGTTGAGGACGCCAGGACGGGAACAGATACGCAGTATTTT. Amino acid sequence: CSVEDARTGTDTQYF.

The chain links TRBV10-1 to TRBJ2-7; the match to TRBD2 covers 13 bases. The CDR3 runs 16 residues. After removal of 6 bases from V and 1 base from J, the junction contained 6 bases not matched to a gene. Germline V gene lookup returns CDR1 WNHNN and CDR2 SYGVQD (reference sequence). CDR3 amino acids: CASRRTSGSFSYEQYF. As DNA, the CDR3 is TGCGCCAGCAGGAGGACTAGCGGGAGTTTTTCCTACGAGCAGTACTTC.

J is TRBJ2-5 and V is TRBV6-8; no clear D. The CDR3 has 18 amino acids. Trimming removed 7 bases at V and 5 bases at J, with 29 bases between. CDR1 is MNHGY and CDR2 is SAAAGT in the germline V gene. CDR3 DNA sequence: TGTGCCAGCAAACGGGTTTTTAGCTTTGGGTATTTTCGGGAGACCCAGTACTTC. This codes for CASKRVFSFGYFRETQYF.

The CDR3 DNA sequence: TGTGCCAGCAGTTCGCCAGGGGCGGTCAGTCAGCCCCAGCATTTT. Translation gives CASSSPGAVSQPQHF. The chain couples TRBV6-6 to TRBJ1-5; D is possibly TRBD1 (6 bases). Germline CDR1 and CDR2: MNHNY and SVGAGI (reference sequence). CDR3 length equals 15 residues. V was trimmed by 4 bases and J by 6 bases, leaving 16 bases between them.

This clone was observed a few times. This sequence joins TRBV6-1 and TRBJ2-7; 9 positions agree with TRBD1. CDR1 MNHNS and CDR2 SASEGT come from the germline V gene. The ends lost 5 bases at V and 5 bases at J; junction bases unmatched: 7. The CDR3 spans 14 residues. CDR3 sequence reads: CASSRTGETDEQYF. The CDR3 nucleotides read TGTGCCAGCAGTCGGACAGGGGAAACTGACGAGCAGTACTTC.

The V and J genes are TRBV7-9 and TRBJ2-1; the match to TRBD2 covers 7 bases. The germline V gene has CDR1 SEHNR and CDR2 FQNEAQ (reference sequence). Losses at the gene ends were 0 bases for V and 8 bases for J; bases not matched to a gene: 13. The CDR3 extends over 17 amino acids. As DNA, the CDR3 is TGTGCCAGCAGCTTAGCGCGGACTAGTGTGTTCGGCGATGAGCAGTTCTTC. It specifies CASSLARTSVFGDEQFF. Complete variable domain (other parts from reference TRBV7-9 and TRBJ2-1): DTGVSQNPRHKITKRGQNVTFRCDPISEHNRLYWYRQTLGQGPEFLTYFQNEAQLEKSRLLSDRFSAERPKGSFSTLEIQRTEQGDSAMYLCASSLARTSVFGDEQFFGPGTRLTVL.

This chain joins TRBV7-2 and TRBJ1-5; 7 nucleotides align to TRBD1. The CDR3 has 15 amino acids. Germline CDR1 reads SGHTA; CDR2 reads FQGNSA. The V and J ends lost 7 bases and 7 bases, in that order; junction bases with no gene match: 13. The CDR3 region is CASTFSDRLGQPQHF. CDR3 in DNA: TGTGCCAGCACCTTTTCGGACAGGCTTGGGCAGCCCCAGCATTTT.

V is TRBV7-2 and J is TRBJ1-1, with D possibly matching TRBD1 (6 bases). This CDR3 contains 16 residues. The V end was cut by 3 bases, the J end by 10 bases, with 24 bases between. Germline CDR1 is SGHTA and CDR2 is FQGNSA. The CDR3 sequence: CASSFTGGGGGVGAFF. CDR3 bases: TGTGCCAGCAGCTTCACCGGAGGGGGGGGAGGGGTAGGAGCTTTCTTT.

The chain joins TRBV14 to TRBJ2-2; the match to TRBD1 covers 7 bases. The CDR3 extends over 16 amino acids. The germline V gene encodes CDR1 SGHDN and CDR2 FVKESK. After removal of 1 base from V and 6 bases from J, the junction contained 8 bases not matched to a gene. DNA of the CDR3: TGTGCCAGCAGCCAAGTCAGGGGGTCCGGGGCCGGGGAGCTGTTTTTT. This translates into CASSQVRGSGAGELFF.

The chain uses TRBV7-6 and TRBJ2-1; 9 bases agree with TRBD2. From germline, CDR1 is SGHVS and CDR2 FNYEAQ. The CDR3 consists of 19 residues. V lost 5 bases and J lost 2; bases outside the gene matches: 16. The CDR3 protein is CASSRLAALNPSPYNEQFF. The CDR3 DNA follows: TGTGCCAGCAGCAGACTAGCGGCCCTCAACCCATCCCCCTACAATGAGCAGTTCTTC.

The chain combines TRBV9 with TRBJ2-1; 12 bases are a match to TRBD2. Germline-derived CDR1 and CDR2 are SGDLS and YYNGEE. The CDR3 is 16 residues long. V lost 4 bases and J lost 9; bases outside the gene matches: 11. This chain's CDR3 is CASSLGLAGPAGEQFF. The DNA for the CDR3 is TGTGCCAGCAGCTTGGGACTAGCGGGCCCCGCAGGTGAGCAGTTCTTC. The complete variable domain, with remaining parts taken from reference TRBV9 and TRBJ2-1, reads DSGVTQTPKHLITATGQRVTLRCSPRSGDLSVYWYQQSLDQGLQFLIQYYNGEERAKGNILERFSAQQFPDLHSELNLSSLELGDSALYFCASSLGLAGPAGEQFFGPGTRLTVL.

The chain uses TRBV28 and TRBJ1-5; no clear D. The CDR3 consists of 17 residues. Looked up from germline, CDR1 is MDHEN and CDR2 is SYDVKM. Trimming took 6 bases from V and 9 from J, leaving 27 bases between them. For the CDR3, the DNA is TGTGCCAGCAGCTATCCTCAGGTCGGTGGGGAGAGTTTGCCCCAGCATTTT. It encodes CASSYPQVGGESLPQHF.

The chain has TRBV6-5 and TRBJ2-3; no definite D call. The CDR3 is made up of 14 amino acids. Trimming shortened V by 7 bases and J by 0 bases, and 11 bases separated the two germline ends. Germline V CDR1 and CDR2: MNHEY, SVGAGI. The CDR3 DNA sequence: TGTGCCAGCACACCCAACTGGAGCACAGATACGCAGTATTTT. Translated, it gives CASTPNWSTDTQYF.

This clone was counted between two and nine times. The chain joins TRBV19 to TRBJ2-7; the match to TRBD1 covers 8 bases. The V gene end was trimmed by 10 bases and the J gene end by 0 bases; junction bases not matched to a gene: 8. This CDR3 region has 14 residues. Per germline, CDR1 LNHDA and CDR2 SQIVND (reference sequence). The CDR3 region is CATWAGTGSYEQYF. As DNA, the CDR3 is TGTGCCACCTGGGCCGGGACAGGCTCCTACGAGCAGTACTTC. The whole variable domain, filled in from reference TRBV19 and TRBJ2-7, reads DGGITQSPKYLFRKEGQNVTLSCEQNLNHDAMYWYRQDPGQGLRLIYYSQIVNDFQKGDIAEGYSVSREKKESFPLTVTSAQKNPTAFYLCATWAGTGSYEQYFGPGTRLTVT.